Listed below are T cell receptor beta chains from one sample, sequenced in a study of cytomegalovirus exposure and HLA in healthy donors. Sequenced by immunoSEQ multiplex PCR; TCRdb stores in-frame clones only, minus some. The data hold around 130,000 clones, with 65% to 90% observed a single time. Sample: PBMCs. The receptors shown here come from a girl aged 2-10 years in good health and CMV-seronegative. Both conserved end residues are part of each CDR3. Fields, in order: CDR3 length, V gene, J gene, D gene, CDR3 protein. A D gene is named only where the DNA matches it firmly.

CDR3 length: 15; V gene: TRBV5-1; J gene: TRBJ2-3; D gene: -; CDR3 protein: CASSTPGLSTDTQYF
CDR3 length: 15; V gene: TRBV28; J gene: TRBJ2-1; D gene: TRBD2; CDR3 protein: CASSLTTSGYFEQFF
CDR3 length: 15; V gene: TRBV6-1; J gene: TRBJ1-4; D gene: -; CDR3 protein: CASSESWGANEKLFF
CDR3 length: 17; V gene: TRBV6-7; J gene: TRBJ2-5; D gene: TRBD2; CDR3 protein: CASNFTPLAGPAQTQYF
CDR3 length: 15; V gene: TRBV11-3; J gene: TRBJ2-1; D gene: -; CDR3 protein: CASSQDKPRDNEQFF
CDR3 length: 14; V gene: TRBV13; J gene: TRBJ2-1; D gene: -; CDR3 protein: CASSWGQKRDEQFF
CDR3 length: 18; V gene: TRBV5-1; J gene: TRBJ2-5; D gene: -; CDR3 protein: CASSPLSALLWGRETQYF
CDR3 length: 14; V gene: TRBV11-1; J gene: TRBJ2-5; D gene: -; CDR3 protein: CASTRGGYQETQYF
CDR3 length: 20; V gene: TRBV27; J gene: TRBJ1-1; D gene: -; CDR3 protein: CASSPTRNRQYPNLNTEAFF
CDR3 length: 15; V gene: TRBV2; J gene: TRBJ2-2; D gene: TRBD2; CDR3 protein: CASSERGANTGELFF
CDR3 length: 14; V gene: TRBV4-1; J gene: TRBJ2-3; D gene: TRBD2; CDR3 protein: CASSQDYSSGREYF
CDR3 length: 14; V gene: TRBV6-5; J gene: TRBJ1-1; D gene: -; CDR3 protein: CASSYGGGRTEAFF
CDR3 length: 16; V gene: TRBV9; J gene: TRBJ2-1; D gene: TRBD2; CDR3 protein: CASSPRTSGGRVGQFF
CDR3 length: 11; V gene: TRBV6-1; J gene: TRBJ2-7; D gene: TRBD2; CDR3 protein: CASSDRGRQYF
CDR3 length: 18; V gene: TRBV11-1; J gene: TRBJ2-7; D gene: TRBD2; CDR3 protein: CASSVGTSGGSITYEQYF
CDR3 length: 11; V gene: TRBV1; J gene: TRBJ2-7; D gene: -; CDR3 protein: CTSSQDRGQYF
CDR3 length: 16; V gene: TRBV7-9; J gene: TRBJ1-3; D gene: -; CDR3 protein: CASSLREGFSGNTIYF
CDR3 length: 17; V gene: TRBV28; J gene: TRBJ2-7; D gene: TRBD2; CDR3 protein: CASSLPLGLANSYEQYF
CDR3 length: 13; V gene: TRBV6-1; J gene: TRBJ1-1; D gene: -; CDR3 protein: CASSEEGHTEAFF
CDR3 length: 14; V gene: TRBV7-9; J gene: TRBJ2-1; D gene: TRBD2; CDR3 protein: CASREREEYNEQFF
CDR3 length: 16; V gene: TRBV7-3; J gene: TRBJ2-1; D gene: TRBD2; CDR3 protein: CASSLTSGLALHEQFF
CDR3 length: 16; V gene: TRBV5-1; J gene: TRBJ1-2; D gene: TRBD1; CDR3 protein: CASSLARTGQNYGYTF
CDR3 length: 13; V gene: TRBV2; J gene: TRBJ2-1; D gene: TRBD1; CDR3 protein: CASSLTGDNEQFF
CDR3 length: 12; V gene: TRBV5-6; J gene: TRBJ2-5; D gene: -; CDR3 protein: CASSRPGETQYF
CDR3 length: 16; V gene: TRBV4-3; J gene: TRBJ2-3; D gene: TRBD2; CDR3 protein: CASSQELAGGTDTQYF
CDR3 length: 17; V gene: TRBV27; J gene: TRBJ1-6; D gene: TRBD1; CDR3 protein: CASSPNRGLEDNSPLHF
CDR3 length: 16; V gene: TRBV4-1; J gene: TRBJ2-3; D gene: -; CDR3 protein: CASSQEHYPSTDTQYF
CDR3 length: 15; V gene: TRBV25-1; J gene: TRBJ1-6; D gene: TRBD1; CDR3 protein: CASTEGGQTNSPLHF
CDR3 length: 16; V gene: TRBV4-1; J gene: TRBJ2-7; D gene: TRBD2; CDR3 protein: CASSQALAGGSYEQYF
CDR3 length: 12; V gene: TRBV29-1; J gene: TRBJ2-7; D gene: TRBD2; CDR3 protein: CSALGGPYEQYF
CDR3 length: 15; V gene: TRBV2; J gene: TRBJ2-1; D gene: -; CDR3 protein: CASSGGLGSYNEQFF
CDR3 length: 16; V gene: TRBV6-6; J gene: TRBJ2-3; D gene: -; CDR3 protein: CASSTQGRGYFDTQYF
CDR3 length: 17; V gene: TRBV5-5; J gene: TRBJ1-4; D gene: TRBD1; CDR3 protein: CASSFITSGTGSEKLFF
CDR3 length: 16; V gene: TRBV18; J gene: TRBJ1-4; D gene: TRBD1; CDR3 protein: CASSPGRTGENEKLFF
CDR3 length: 13; V gene: TRBV6-5; J gene: TRBJ2-7; D gene: -; CDR3 protein: CASRPTGTYGQYF
CDR3 length: 14; V gene: TRBV15; J gene: TRBJ2-7; D gene: TRBD1; CDR3 protein: CATSDRNRIYEQYF
CDR3 length: 14; V gene: TRBV29-1; J gene: TRBJ2-7; D gene: -; CDR3 protein: CSVSLVLAANEQYF
CDR3 length: 14; V gene: TRBV27; J gene: TRBJ2-7; D gene: TRBD1; CDR3 protein: CASATGTARYEQYF
CDR3 length: 16; V gene: TRBV5-8; J gene: TRBJ2-7; D gene: TRBD1; CDR3 protein: CASSLAGTGSSYEQYF
CDR3 length: 14; V gene: TRBV18; J gene: TRBJ2-3; D gene: -; CDR3 protein: CASSPESSTDTQYF
CDR3 length: 15; V gene: TRBV2; J gene: TRBJ2-2; D gene: -; CDR3 protein: CASSARGPNTGELFF
CDR3 length: 15; V gene: TRBV25-1; J gene: -; D gene: TRBD1; CDR3 protein: CASSEKGRGLGEQYF
CDR3 length: 13; V gene: TRBV5-1; J gene: TRBJ2-1; D gene: -; CDR3 protein: CASGQGPGNEQFF
CDR3 length: 12; V gene: TRBV4-2; J gene: TRBJ2-1; D gene: -; CDR3 protein: CASSQAGNEQFF
CDR3 length: 17; V gene: TRBV4-1; J gene: TRBJ1-5; D gene: -; CDR3 protein: CASSQAAGSRGDQPQHF
CDR3 length: 15; V gene: TRBV5-1; J gene: TRBJ1-2; D gene: -; CDR3 protein: CASTISGASFYGYTF
CDR3 length: 16; V gene: TRBV7-3; J gene: TRBJ2-1; D gene: TRBD2; CDR3 protein: CASSPLAGGSYNEQFF
CDR3 length: 17; V gene: TRBV12-5; J gene: TRBJ2-1; D gene: TRBD1; CDR3 protein: CASGLTPGQGLYNEQFF